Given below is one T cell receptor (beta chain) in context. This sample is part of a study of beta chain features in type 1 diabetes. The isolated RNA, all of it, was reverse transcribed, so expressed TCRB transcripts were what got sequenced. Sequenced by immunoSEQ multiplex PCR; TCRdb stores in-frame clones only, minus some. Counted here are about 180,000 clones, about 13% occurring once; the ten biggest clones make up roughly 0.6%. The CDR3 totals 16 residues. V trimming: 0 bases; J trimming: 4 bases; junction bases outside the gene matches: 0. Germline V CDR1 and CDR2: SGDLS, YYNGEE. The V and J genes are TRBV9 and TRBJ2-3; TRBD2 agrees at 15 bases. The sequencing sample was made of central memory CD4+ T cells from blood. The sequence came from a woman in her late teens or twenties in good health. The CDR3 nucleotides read TGTGCCAGCAGCGTAGGGACTAGCGGGAGGGCAGATACGCAGTATTTT. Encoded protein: CASSVGTSGRADTQYF.